Below, 5 T cell receptor beta chains from the same sample are listed, as sequenced in a study of T cell responses to AZD1222 COVID-19 vaccine (dated by TCRdb to about 2021). The library was generated by the immunoSEQ multiplex PCR assay. TCRdb stores this immuneACCESS table with in-frame sequences only. Part of the clones is absent; in the studies checked, under half of the shortfall reflects unresolved V genes, and no reason is known for the rest. The sample table lists more than 85,000 clones, 88% of them with a count of one. The ten biggest clones cover 13% of the sample. The time point label of this sample denotes: baseline before first vaccination. Read against the paper, the sample's treatment or condition label means: meningococcal conjugate vaccine given as trial control. Here the sequenced sample was peripheral blood, taken on day 0 of MenACWY control vaccination. These TCRs come from an adult in good health.

This sequence joins TRBV7-2 and TRBJ2-7; D may correspond to TRBD1 or TRBD2 (6 bases each). Germline V gene sequence: CDR1 SGHTA, CDR2 FQGNSA. Trimming shortened V by 5 bases and J by 5 bases, and 19 bases separated the two germline ends. CDR3 length: 15 amino acids. The CDR3 reads CASSPRGDGVHEQYF. DNA for the CDR3: TGTGCCAGCAGCCCGAGGGGGGACGGCGTACACGAGCAGTACTTC.

This clone has only one observation. The chain has TRBV2 and TRBJ2-1; no definite D call. The CDR3 runs to 15 residues. V was cut by 6 bases and J by 4 bases, with 16 bases left in between. CDR1 is SNHLY and CDR2 is FYNNEI in the germline V gene. CDR3 amino acids: CASSLTGGEYNEQFF. CDR3 nucleotides: TGTGCCAGCAGCCTCACGGGTGGGGAATACAATGAGCAGTTCTTC.

The chain joins TRBV14 to TRBJ2-3; D unclear. V lost 4 bases to trimming and J lost 1 base, with 6 bases between them. Germline CDR1 reads SGHDN; CDR2 reads FVKESK. This CDR3 has 13 residues. CDR3 sequence (DNA): TGTGCCAGCAGCCCGGGCGGCACAGATACGCAGTATTTT. This sequence encodes CASSPGGTDTQYF. The full variable domain, rest sourced from reference TRBV14 and TRBJ2-3, is EAGVTQFPSHSVIEKGQTVTLRCDPISGHDNLYWYRRVMGKEIKFLLHFVKESKQDESGMPNNRFLAERTGGTYSTLKVQPAELEDSGVYFCASSPGGTDTQYFGPGTRLTVL.

The chain recombines TRBV14 with TRBJ1-5, with D perhaps matching TRBD1 (5 bases). The CDR3 is 14 amino acids. Per germline, CDR1 SGHDN and CDR2 FVKESK. Trimming removed 6 bases from V and 3 bases from J, with 12 bases in between. CDR3 in DNA: TGTGCCAGCAGGGGGGGAGGGGCCAATCAGCCCCAGCATTTT. Translation gives CASRGGGANQPQHF.

The chain combines TRBV6-6 with TRBJ2-7, with a weak D call TRBD1 (6 bases). Trimming shortened V by 5 bases and J by 3 bases, and 8 bases separated the two germline ends. The V gene's germline CDR1 is MNHNY and CDR2 SVGAGI (reference sequence). CDR3 length: 12 residues. This CDR3 reads CASSKTGYEQYF. The CDR3 DNA follows: TGTGCCAGCAGTAAGACAGGCTACGAGCAGTACTTC.